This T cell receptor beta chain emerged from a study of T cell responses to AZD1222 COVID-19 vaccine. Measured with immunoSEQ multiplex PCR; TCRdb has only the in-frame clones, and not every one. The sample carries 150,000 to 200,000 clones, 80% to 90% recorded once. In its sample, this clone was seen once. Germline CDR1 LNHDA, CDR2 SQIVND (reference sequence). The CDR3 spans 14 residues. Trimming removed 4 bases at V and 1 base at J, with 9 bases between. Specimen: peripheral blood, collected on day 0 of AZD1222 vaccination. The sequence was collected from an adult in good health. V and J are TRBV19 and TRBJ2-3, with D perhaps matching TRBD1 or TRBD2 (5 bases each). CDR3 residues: CASSTLGGTDTQYF. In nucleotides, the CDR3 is TGTGCCAGTAGTACGCTGGGGGGCACAGATACGCAGTATTTT.